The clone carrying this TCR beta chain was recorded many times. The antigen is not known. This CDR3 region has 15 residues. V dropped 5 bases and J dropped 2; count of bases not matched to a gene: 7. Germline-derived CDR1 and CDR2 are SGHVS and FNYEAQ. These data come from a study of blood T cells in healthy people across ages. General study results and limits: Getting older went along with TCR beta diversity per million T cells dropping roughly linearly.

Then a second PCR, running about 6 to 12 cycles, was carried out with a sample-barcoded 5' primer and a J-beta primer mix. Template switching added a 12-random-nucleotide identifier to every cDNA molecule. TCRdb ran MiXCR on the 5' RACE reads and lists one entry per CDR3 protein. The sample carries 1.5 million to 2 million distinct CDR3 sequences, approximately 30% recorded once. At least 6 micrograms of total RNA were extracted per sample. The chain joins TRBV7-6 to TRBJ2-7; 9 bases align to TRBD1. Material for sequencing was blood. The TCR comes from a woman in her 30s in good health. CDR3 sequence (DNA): TGTGCCAGCAGCCCTGGGACAGGGCTTACCTACGAGCAGTACTTC. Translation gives CASSPGTGLTYEQYF. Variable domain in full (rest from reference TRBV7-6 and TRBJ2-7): GAGVSQSPRYKVTKRGQDVALRCDPISGHVSLYWYRQALGQGPEFLTYFNYEAQQDKSGLPNDRFSAERPEGSISTLTIQRTEQRDSAMYRCASSPGTGLTYEQYFGPGTRLTVT.